This T cell receptor beta chain was identified in a study of PD-L1 blockade in urothelial cancer. The study, taken as a whole, reports: Lower than median blood TCR clonality before treatment predicted better survival.

This CDR3 is 17 amino acids long. Germline CDR1 reads SGHNT; CDR2 reads YENEEA. V shed 4 bases and J shed 8 bases, with 24 bases lying between them. This clone was counted a single time. Its antigen is undetermined. Data came from immunoSEQ multiplex PCR; TCRdb stores just in-frame clones and leaves some out. The profile shows some 67,000 clones, approximately 88% of them singletons. The rearrangement joins TRBV11-3 to TRBJ2-1; weak D call: TRBD2 (6 bases). The sample here was PBMCs, taken around atezolizumab (anti-PD-L1) treatment. This clonotype was obtained from a man aged 60-69 years with urothelial cancer. In DNA form, the CDR3 reads TGTGCCAGCAGCTGGCCCCTGGCGGCTCTATGCGGGGATGAGCAGTTCTTC. This codes for CASSWPLAALCGDEQFF.